What follows is one TCR beta chain and its context. This sample stems from a study of blood T cell repertoires in COVID-19. The CDR3 totals 14 residues. Losses at the gene ends were 1 base for V and 7 bases for J; bases not matched to a gene: 6. Germline V gene lookup returns CDR1 SGHNT and CDR2 YENEEA. Original data processing: Reference gene primer amplification in the assay estimated nucleated cell counts. TCRdb's copy holds only in-frame clones and misses some; the assay was immunoSEQ multiplex PCR. V and J calls plus clone size are reproduced from that table; the DNA served to infer D and trimming. The repertoire holds over 250,000 clones, with about 87% as singletons.

The chain carries TRBV11-3 and TRBJ1-2; 7 bases are a match to TRBD1. This TCR was sampled from a woman aged 45-65 years with acute or convalescent COVID-19. The material sequenced was peripheral blood. In DNA form, the CDR3 reads TGTGCCAGCAGCTTAGGTCGAGGGGGCGGTGGCTACACCTTC. Protein sequence: CASSLGRGGGGYTF. Supplemented by reference TRBV11-3 and TRBJ1-2, the full variable domain reads EAGVVQSPRYKIIEKKQPVAFWCNPISGHNTLYWYLQNLGQGPELLIRYENEEAVDDSQLPKDRFSAERLKGVDSTLKIQPAELGDSAVYLCASSLGRGGGGYTFGSGTRLTVV.